These T cell receptor beta chains were read from a single sample in a study of blood T cell repertoires in COVID-19. TCRdb's copy holds only in-frame clones and misses some; the assay was immunoSEQ multiplex PCR. Among almost 35,000 clones, 80% were seen once, and the ten largest hold roughly a third. Specimen: peripheral blood. The source is a man at least 80 years old with acute or convalescent COVID-19. The CDR3 runs from the conserved cysteine through the conserved F or W. The D gene is left open where the match is weak. Where a row states a size, it is once, few, many or the class of an expanded clone; other rows omit it.

J,D,size,V,length,DNA,CDR3
TRBJ2-7,TRBD2,NA,TRBV25-1,15,TGTGCCAGCAGTGAAGGGTGGCTAGCGGGCTACGAGCAGTACTTC,CASSEGWLAGYEQYF
TRBJ1-2,TRBD1,NA,TRBV18,15,TGTGCCAGCTCACCACCGTCGGGACAGGGGAATGGCTACACCTTC,CASSPPSGQGNGYTF
TRBJ2-1,NA,medium-sized,TRBV11-1,15,TGTGCCAGCAGCGTGCAGGGTAACCCGTACAATGAGCAGTTCTTC,CASSVQGNPYNEQFF
TRBJ2-7,NA,NA,TRBV4-1,14,TGCGCCAGCAGCCAAGGACGGGGAAACTACGAGCAGTACTTC,CASSQGRGNYEQYF
TRBJ1-2,NA,NA,TRBV13,12,TGTGCCAGCAGCAAAGGGACATCGGGATACACCTTC,CASSKGTSGYTF
TRBJ1-5,NA,NA,TRBV3-1/TRBV3-2,16,TGTGCCAGCAGCCAGGGGGGGGGAGGGCTGAATCAGCCCCAGCATTTT,CASSQGGGGLNQPQHF
TRBJ2-1,TRBD1,NA,TRBV5-5,16,TGTGCCAGCAGCACCCTTTCGGGACAGGGGTACAATGAGCAGTTCTTC,CASSTLSGQGYNEQFF
TRBJ2-1,TRBD2,NA,TRBV5-1,15,TGCGCCAGCAGCTCGACTAGCGGGGGGGCCCCTGAGCAGTTCTTC,CASSSTSGGAPEQFF
TRBJ2-5,NA,NA,TRBV3-1/TRBV3-2,13,TGTGCCAGCAGCCAAGGCGGCGGGGAGACCCAGTACTTC,CASSQGGGETQYF
TRBJ2-3,NA,NA,TRBV11-3,11,TGTGCCAGCAGCCGTACAGATACGCAGTATTTT,CASSRTDTQYF
TRBJ1-2,TRBD1,NA,TRBV12-3/TRBV12-4,13,TGTGCCAGCAGCAGTCGGACAGGGCGAGGCTACACCTTC,CASSSRTGRGYTF
TRBJ2-3,NA,NA,TRBV9,16,TGTGCCAGCAGCGTAGAGGCTAGCCAGGTGGTGAATACGCAGTATTTT,CASSVEASQVVNTQYF
TRBJ2-7,NA,NA,TRBV6-5,13,TGTGCCAGCAGTATACAGGGTAACCACGAGCAGTACTTC,CASSIQGNHEQYF
TRBJ2-2,NA,few,TRBV18,16,TGTGCCAGCTCACCACCGAGTCGCGGAAACACCGGGGAGCTGTTTTTT,CASSPPSRGNTGELFF
TRBJ1-2,TRBD1,NA,TRBV6-2/TRBV6-3,15,TGTGCCAGCAGATACAGGGGCAGGAGTGGCTATGGCTACACCTTC,CASRYRGRSGYGYTF
TRBJ2-2,TRBD2,NA,TRBV7-3,16,TGTGCCAGCAGCTTATTAGCTAGCGGGGGATCCGGGGAGCTGTTTTTT,CASSLLASGGSGELFF
TRBJ1-4,NA,NA,TRBV7-5,18,TGTGCCAGAAGCTTGCAATACAGGGCTCTTGCAACTAATGAAAAACTGTTTTTT,CARSLQYRALATNEKLFF
TRBJ2-3,TRBD2,NA,TRBV4-1,15,TGCGCCAGCAGCCAAGGCCTAGCGGGAGTGGATACGCAGTATTTT,CASSQGLAGVDTQYF
TRBJ1-1,NA,NA,TRBV3-1/TRBV3-2,18,TGTGCCAGCAGTGAATCGACACATCATGGCAGGAAGAGCACTGAAGCTTTCTTT,CASSESTHHGRKSTEAFF
TRBJ2-1,TRBD2,NA,TRBV7-2,15,TGTGCCAGCAGCCCCATGCGGGGGAGAAATAATGAGCAGTTCTTC,CASSPMRGRNNEQFF
TRBJ2-2,NA,NA,TRBV4-3,16,TGCGCCAGCAGCCAAGTCAGCACGGGGAACACCGGGGAGCTGTTTTTT,CASSQVSTGNTGELFF
TRBJ2-1,NA,NA,TRBV27,14,TGTGCCAGCAGTGTGGTAGCGCAATCCAATGAGCAGTTCTTC,CASSVVAQSNEQFF
TRBJ2-2,NA,NA,TRBV2,15,TGTGCCAGCAGTGTGAGAGGGTTTGACACCGGGGAGCTGTTTTTT,CASSVRGFDTGELFF
TRBJ1-5,NA,many,TRBV15,17,TGTGCCACCAGCAGAACCCCCCCGGGACAAAGCGGACAGCCCCAGCATTTT,CATSRTPPGQSGQPQHF
TRBJ1-6,NA,NA,TRBV19,15,TGTGCCAGTAGTATGGCCCAGAATCCCAATTCACCCCTCCACTTT,CASSMAQNPNSPLHF
TRBJ2-5,TRBD1,NA,TRBV7-9,15,TGTGCCAGCGGCCCGACAGGGTCTTGGGAAGAGACCCAGTACTTC,CASGPTGSWEETQYF